These 7 T cell receptor beta chains were sequenced from one sample in a study of metastatic and nonmetastatic thyroid tumors. No treatment of any kind had been given to any patient before thyroid surgery. TCRdb re-analyzed the PCR reads using MiXCR. This repertoire shows approximately 15,000 clones, about 4% found once; its top ten account for 23%. The sample consisted of tumor tissue. These receptor sequences come from a female donor with papillary thyroid cancer or a benign thyroid nodule (not recorded which). Some clones in this sample may be carry-over from other donors' samples.

The V call is TRBV5-1, the J call TRBJ1-6, with D maybe TRBD1 (5 bases). The V gene lost 0 bases and the J gene lost 7 bases, with 8 bases spanning the gap. The germline CDR1 and CDR2 sequences are SGHRS and YFSETQ. CDR3 length: 14 residues. The CDR3 here is CASSLEGNNSPLHF. CDR3 nucleotide sequence: TGCGCCAGCAGCTTGGAGGGGAACAATTCACCCCTCCACTTT.

The chain links TRBV6-5 to TRBJ2-2, with D perhaps TRBD1 (6 bases). V was cut by 2 bases and J by 7 bases, with 11 bases left in between. The length of the CDR3 is 14 residues. CDR1 and CDR2 (germline): MNHEY, SVGAGI. The CDR3 bases are TGTGCCAGCAGTTACGTCAGGGGCCTCGGGGAGCTGTTTTTT. This codes for CASSYVRGLGELFF.

This clone was counted a few times. The junction and the germline gene differ at one end; a read error may be behind it. V gene TRBV28 combines with J gene TRBJ1-2; D gene unclear. This CDR3 spans 14 amino acids. The germline V gene encodes CDR1 MDHEN and CDR2 SYDVKM. CDR3 DNA: TGTACCAGCAGACCCTCCGGACTGCTCTATGGCTACACCTTC. Translated: CTSRPSGLLYGYTF.

This sequence joins TRBV28 and TRBJ1-4; tentative D call: TRBD1 (5 bases). The CDR3 is made up of 13 amino acids. CDR1 and CDR2 (germline): MDHEN, SYDVKM. V was clipped by 9 bases and J by 6 bases, with 14 bases between them. The CDR3 loop is CASWGGGDEKLFF. CDR3 nucleotide sequence: TGTGCCAGTTGGGGTGGGGGGGATGAAAAACTGTTTTTT.

This clone was seen only a few times. Written as DNA, the CDR3 is TGTGCCAGCAGCTTAGCGGGACTGAACACTGAAGCTTTCTTT. This translates into CASSLAGLNTEAFF. The V call is TRBV7-8, the J call TRBJ1-1; D is possibly TRBD1 (5 bases). CDR3 length: 14 residues. Germline V CDR1 and CDR2: SGHVS, FQNEAQ. Trimming removed 0 bases at V and 0 bases at J, with 5 bases between.

The chain carries TRBV11-1 and TRBJ2-1, with D uncertain. CDR3 length equals 14 residues. Trimming took off 0 bases at V and 6 bases at J, with 9 bases between the two ends. The V gene's germline CDR1 is SGHAT and CDR2 FQDESV (reference sequence). The chain's CDR3 is CASSLAPSRNEQFF. The CDR3 nucleotides read TGTGCCAGCAGCTTAGCCCCCTCCCGCAATGAGCAGTTCTTC.

This clone is medium-sized (0.01 to 0.1%). The genes are TRBV2 and TRBJ2-1, with D perhaps matching TRBD1 (6 bases). CDR1 is SNHLY, CDR2 FYNNEI, per germline. V lost 6 bases to trimming and J lost 1 base, with 7 bases between them. The CDR3 loop spans 13 amino acids. The CDR3 sequence: CASRDSSYNEQFF. The CDR3 DNA is TGTGCCAGCAGGGACAGTTCCTACAATGAGCAGTTCTTC.